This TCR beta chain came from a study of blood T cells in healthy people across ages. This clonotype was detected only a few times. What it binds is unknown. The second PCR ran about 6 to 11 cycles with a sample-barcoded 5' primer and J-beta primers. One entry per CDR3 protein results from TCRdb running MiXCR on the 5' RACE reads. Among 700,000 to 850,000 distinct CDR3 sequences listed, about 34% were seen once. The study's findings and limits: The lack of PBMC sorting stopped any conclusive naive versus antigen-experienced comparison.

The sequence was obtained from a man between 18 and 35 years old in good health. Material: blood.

CDR3 in amino acids: CASSRDRGPRETQYF. CDR3 DNA sequence: TGTGCCAGCAGTCGCGATCGGGGACCGCGAGAGACCCAGTACTTC. V is TRBV5-5 and J is TRBJ2-5; tentatively, D is TRBD1 or TRBD2 (5 bases each). Germline V lookup: CDR1 SGHKS, CDR2 YYEKEE (reference sequence). V lost 5 bases and J lost 4, with 18 bases in between. The CDR3 runs 15 residues. Supplemented by reference TRBV5-5 and TRBJ2-5, the full variable domain reads DAGVTQSPTHLIKTRGQQVTLRCSPISGHKSVSWYQQVLGQGPQFIFQYYEKEERGRGNFPDRFSARQFPNYSSELNVNALLLGDSALYLCASSRDRGPRETQYFGPGTRLLVL.